The 23 T cell receptor beta chains given below trace back to one sample, sequenced in a study of control samples from healthy donors and cancer patients. The protocol was immunoSEQ multiplex PCR, while the TCRdb copy is restricted to in-frame clones and leaves out a portion. Among 55,000 to 85,000 clones, around 87% were seen once, and the ten largest hold 2% to 2.5%. What was sequenced was PBMCs. The receptors come from a woman aged 50 to 60 with head and neck cancer.

This clone has just one count. The J gene is TRBJ1-2, the V gene TRBV4-1; D uncertain. The CDR3 sequence is 16 residues long. Germline V gives CDR1 MGHRA, CDR2 YSYEKL. V lost 2 bases and J 3 bases, leaving 16 bases between the germline ends. CDR3 DNA: TGCGCCAGCAGCCAAAGGCCCCTCCTGTCTGACTATGGCTACACCTTC. The encoded protein is CASSQRPLLSDYGYTF.

The V gene is TRBV7-2, the J gene TRBJ2-3; D ambiguous. The CDR3 loop spans 12 amino acids. Deletions cut 5 bases from V and 4 bases from J, with 7 bases between. Germline CDR1 SGHTA, CDR2 FQGNSA. CDR3 nucleotides: TGTGCCAGCAGCCTCCTTTCAGATACGCAGTATTTT. Protein: CASSLLSDTQYF.

The count of this clone is one. The J gene is TRBJ1-2, the V gene TRBV6-5, with D possibly matching TRBD1 (5 bases). The CDR3 contains 13 residues. The germline gives CDR1 MNHEY, CDR2 SVGAGI. V lost 3 bases, J lost 4 bases, and 9 bases lay in between. This CDR3 reads CASSYRGGYGYTF. Written as DNA, the CDR3 is TGTGCCAGCAGTTATCGGGGCGGCTATGGCTACACCTTC.

The chain employs TRBV10-3 and TRBJ2-7; 12 nucleotides line up with TRBD1. This CDR3 contains 14 residues. The germline gives CDR1 ENHRY, CDR2 SYGVKD. Germline trimming cut 6 bases from V and 6 bases from J; bases unmatched to any gene: 6. This CDR3 reads CAIRGRGQGAEQYF. The CDR3 DNA reads as TGTGCCATCAGGGGCAGGGGACAGGGGGCCGAGCAGTACTTC.

This clone was seen only once. The chain joins TRBV10-3 to TRBJ2-3; D is ambiguous. With 3 bases removed from V and 2 bases from J, the gap between germline ends came to 12 bases. Germline-derived CDR1 and CDR2 are ENHRY and SYGVKD. The CDR3 runs to 15 residues. The CDR3 bases are TGTGCCATCAGTGACGGTAGGGTGGACACAGATACGCAGTATTTT. It is translated as CAISDGRVDTDTQYF.

The CDR3 nucleotides read TGTGCCAGCAGCTTAGGCAGGGGCTACGAGCAGTACTTC. Its protein product is CASSLGRGYEQYF. The rearrangement joins TRBV7-2 to TRBJ2-7, with D perhaps matching TRBD1 (6 bases). Per germline, CDR1 SGHTA and CDR2 FQGNSA. CDR3 length equals 13 residues. The germline V and J ends were trimmed by 1 base and 3 bases, with 7 bases remaining between them.

The V call is TRBV7-3, the J call TRBJ1-1; D unresolved. V lost 4 bases to trimming and J lost 6 bases, with 12 bases between them. This CDR3 spans 13 amino acids. CDR1 is SGHTA and CDR2 is FQGTGA in the germline V gene. The CDR3 DNA is TGTGCCAGCAGCTCGCCCGGGGAGGCTGAAGCTTTCTTT. Encoded protein: CASSSPGEAEAFF.

This sequence joins TRBV4-2 and TRBJ1-2; no firm D call. The V gene lost 0 bases and the J gene lost 3 bases, with 8 bases spanning the gap. Germline V gives CDR1 LGHNA, CDR2 YNFKEQ. CDR3 length: 14 residues. CDR3 DNA sequence: TGTGCCAGCAGCCAAGAGGCTTGGGACTATGGCTACACCTTC. Its protein is CASSQEAWDYGYTF.

This clone was recorded a few times. J is TRBJ1-1 and V is TRBV6-2 or TRBV6-3; 10 bases are a match to TRBD1. This CDR3 spans 16 amino acids. With 2 bases clipped from V and 3 bases from J, the junction kept 6 bases outside the gene matches. Germline assignment: CDR1 MNHEY and CDR2 SVGEGT. In nucleotides, the CDR3 is TGTGCCAGCAGTTACGGGGACAGGGGTAGGGACACTGAAGCTTTCTTT. Translated, it gives CASSYGDRGRDTEAFF.

The chain uses TRBV5-1 and TRBJ2-1; 8 nucleotides match TRBD1. The CDR3 runs to 16 residues. The germline V gene has CDR1 SGHRS and CDR2 YFSETQ. V was clipped by 0 bases and J by 3 bases; unmatched bases: 5. Written as DNA, the CDR3 is TGCGCCAGCAGCTTGGGGGCCGACAGGGGCTACAATGAGCAGTTCTTC. This codes for CASSLGADRGYNEQFF. Looking up the rest from reference TRBV5-1 and TRBJ2-1 gives the full variable domain: KAGVTQTPRYLIKTRGQQVTLSCSPISGHRSVSWYQQTPGQGLQFLFEYFSETQRNKGNFPGRFSGRQFSNSRSEMNVSTLELGDSALYLCASSLGADRGYNEQFFGPGTRLTVL.

The chain couples TRBV6-4 to TRBJ2-3; D not certain. The CDR3 runs 16 residues. With 6 bases removed from V and 0 bases from J, the gap between germline ends came to 16 bases. Germline V gene sequence: CDR1 MRHNA, CDR2 SNTAGT. DNA of the CDR3: TGTGCCAGCAGCGCCCAGGTAGGAGCTAGCACAGATACGCAGTATTTT. This gives the protein CASSAQVGASTDTQYF.

The chain employs TRBV7-9 and TRBJ1-2; D is uncertain. This CDR3 spans 14 amino acids. Between the trimmed V and J ends, which lost 0 bases and 8 bases, there was a span of 13 bases. Germline V CDR1 and CDR2: SEHNR, FQNEAQ (reference sequence). For the CDR3, the DNA is TGTGCCAGCAGCTTAGCGCGAGGGTTGGAGGGCTACACCTTC. It translates to CASSLARGLEGYTF.

The chain recombines TRBV5-1 with TRBJ2-3, with D possibly being TRBD2 (5 bases). Germline loops: CDR1 SGHRS, CDR2 YFSETQ. V was shortened by 0 bases and J by 2 bases, with 13 bases between the two germline ends. The CDR3 is 16 residues long. In nucleotides, the CDR3 is TGCGCCAGCAGCTTGGTCTCCCAGCGGTTCACAGATACGCAGTATTTT. Amino acid sequence: CASSLVSQRFTDTQYF.

The V call is TRBV29-1, the J call TRBJ1-1; D unclear. The CDR3 is 15 residues long. V gave up 7 bases and J gave up 0 bases, with 18 bases separating them. From germline, CDR1 is SQVTM and CDR2 ANQGSEA. The CDR3 DNA is TGCAGCGCCACTATGGGAATCCCCTTGAACACTGAAGCTTTCTTT. Its protein product is CSATMGIPLNTEAFF.

A single count supports this clone. The J gene is TRBJ2-1, the V gene TRBV7-3, with 8 bases aligning to TRBD1. Unmatched junction bases numbered 10, after V lost 1 base and J lost 8 bases. The CDR3 runs 16 residues. Germline V gives CDR1 SGHTA, CDR2 FQGTGA. CDR3 in DNA: TGTGCCAGCAGCTTAATGGGGGACAGGTTCAGCTATGAGCAGTTCTTC. This translates into CASSLMGDRFSYEQFF. Full variable domain (rest looked up from reference TRBV7-3 and TRBJ2-1): GAGVSQTPSNKVTEKGKYVELRCDPISGHTALYWYRQSLGQGPEFLIYFQGTGAADDSGLPNDRFFAVRPEGSVSTLKIQRTERGDSAVYLCASSLMGDRFSYEQFFGPGTRLTVL.

The CDR3 loop is CASSLEPGSYEQYF. DNA for the CDR3: TGTGCCAGCAGCTTGGAACCGGGATCCTACGAGCAGTACTTC. The V and J genes are TRBV5-6 and TRBJ2-7; tentative D call: TRBD2 (5 bases). CDR3 length equals 14 residues. V was clipped by 0 bases and J by 1 base, with 8 bases between them. Germline values: CDR1 SGHDT, CDR2 YYEEEE.

The CDR3: CATAGQGETNEKLFF. Written as DNA, the CDR3 is TGTGCCACCGCAGGACAGGGGGAAACTAATGAAAAACTGTTTTTT. The J gene is TRBJ1-4, the V gene TRBV7-9; the match to TRBD1 covers 10 bases. CDR1 is SEHNR and CDR2 is FQNEAQ in the germline V gene (reference sequence). The V gene end was trimmed by 10 bases and the J gene end by 1 base; junction bases not matched to a gene: 6. CDR3 size: 15 residues.

The chain couples TRBV6-5 to TRBJ1-3, with D maybe TRBD1 (6 bases). The germline V gene has CDR1 MNHEY and CDR2 SVGAGI. Trimming took off 6 bases at V and 0 bases at J, with 12 bases between the two ends. The CDR3 spans 15 residues. CDR3 DNA: TGTGCCAGCAGCTGGGGACATAGCTCTGGAAACACCATATATTTT. Translating gives CASSWGHSSGNTIYF.

The rearrangement links TRBV11-2 to TRBJ1-6; no reliable D call. V gave up 2 bases and J gave up 5 bases, with 19 bases separating them. CDR1 is SGHAT and CDR2 is FQNNGV in the germline V gene. This CDR3 is built from 18 residues. This chain's CDR3 is CASSLTAGFRKNNSPLHF. CDR3 nucleotides: TGTGCCAGCAGCTTAACGGCTGGGTTTAGGAAAAATAATTCACCCCTCCACTTT.

Here the CDR3 reads CASSQTDRAGTRLNYGYTF. CDR3 in DNA: TGCGCCAGCAGCCAGACGGACAGGGCTGGGACTCGACTTAACTATGGCTACACCTTC. This rearrangement joins TRBV4-1 to TRBJ1-2; 8 nucleotides match TRBD1. The CDR3 has 19 residues. The V gene's germline CDR1 is MGHRA and CDR2 YSYEKL. The V gene end was trimmed by 3 bases and the J gene end by 1 base; junction bases not matched to a gene: 16.

V usage is TRBV5-4 and J usage is TRBJ2-5; 9 nucleotides align to TRBD1. The germline CDR1 and CDR2 sequences are SGHNT and YYREEE (reference sequence). The CDR3 extends over 14 amino acids. The V and J ends lost 4 bases and 7 bases, in that order; junction bases with no gene match: 8. The CDR3 region is CASSHQQGAGTQYF. The CDR3 coding sequence is TGTGCCAGCAGCCATCAACAGGGGGCGGGGACCCAGTACTTC.

J is TRBJ1-5 and V is TRBV6-5; no reliable D call. V lost 6 bases and J 0 bases, leaving 12 bases between the germline ends. The V gene's germline CDR1 is MNHEY and CDR2 SVGAGI. The CDR3 has 15 residues. In DNA form, the CDR3 reads TGTGCCAGCAGGGAGCTTAAACATAGCAATCAGCCCCAGCATTTT. Translated, it gives CASRELKHSNQPQHF.

The chain recombines TRBV5-3 with TRBJ1-2; 10 nucleotides match TRBD1. TRBV5-3 is marked as an open reading frame, function uncertain. This CDR3 contains 17 residues. J gave up 7 bases and V 0 bases, and 12 bases lay outside the gene matches. CDR3 DNA: TGTGCCAGAAGCTTGGAATCGCGCGTCCGGGACAGGGGTGGCTACACCTTC. Encoded protein: CARSLESRVRDRGGYTF.